A single T cell receptor beta chain is shown here with its context. Its specificity is not known. This entry belongs to a study of shared clonotypes between healthy human individuals. General observations from the study: Sharing across a handful of donors was seen in around 5.1% of naive CD4 clonotypes. Some clonotypes were shared by all four sorted-subset donors, while others were not shared. The non-shared ones had lower generation probabilities than the shared ones.

The method was immunoSEQ multiplex PCR; TCRdb's version includes in-frame clones alone and lacks a portion of them. Of around 750,000 clones listed, 74% are singletons. The study separated CD4+ cells into CD45RA+ naive and CD45RA-negative memory subsets. Germline CDR1 SEHNR, CDR2 FQNEAQ (reference sequence). Between the trimmed V and J ends, which lost 8 bases and 7 bases, there was a span of 26 bases. The CDR3 consists of 16 residues. Sequences were obtained from memory CD4+ T cells sorted from blood. The subset: CD45RA-negative fraction. The chain joins TRBV7-9 to TRBJ1-1, with D perhaps matching TRBD1 (5 bases). The sequence was collected from a woman aged 25-40 years in good health. The CDR3 DNA sequence: TGTGCCAGCGGTAGCTTAGGGGCCCCACTCGGCAGTGAAGCTTTCTTT. Translated, it gives CASGSLGAPLGSEAFF.